This T cell receptor (beta chain) was sequenced for a study of neurological immune-mediated disorders. TCRdb reprocessed the 5' RACE reads with MiXCR, giving one entry per CDR3 protein. This sample carries around 20,000 distinct CDR3 sequences, about 13% of them seen once, and the ten largest clones take less than 15%. Trimming left V 0 bases short and J 7 bases short, with 10 bases between. This CDR3 has 13 amino acids. Germline lookup yields CDR1 DFQATT and CDR2 SNEGSKA (reference sequence). This clonotype was detected many times. Antigen: not known. Points from the study as a whole: None of the CDR3 amino acid sequences of expanded clones were shared across subjects, and this suggested private repertoires in all groups.

Libraries used 2 million unsorted PBMCs kept frozen in RNAlater. J is TRBJ2-1 and V is TRBV20-1; TRBD1 might be the D (5 bases). The material sequenced was PBMCs. The source of this sequence is a woman aged 55-69 years with HTLV-1-associated myelopathy (HAM/TSP). This CDR3 reads CSARDLGANEQFF. The CDR3 DNA reads TGCAGTGCTAGAGATCTAGGGGCGAATGAGCAGTTCTTC.